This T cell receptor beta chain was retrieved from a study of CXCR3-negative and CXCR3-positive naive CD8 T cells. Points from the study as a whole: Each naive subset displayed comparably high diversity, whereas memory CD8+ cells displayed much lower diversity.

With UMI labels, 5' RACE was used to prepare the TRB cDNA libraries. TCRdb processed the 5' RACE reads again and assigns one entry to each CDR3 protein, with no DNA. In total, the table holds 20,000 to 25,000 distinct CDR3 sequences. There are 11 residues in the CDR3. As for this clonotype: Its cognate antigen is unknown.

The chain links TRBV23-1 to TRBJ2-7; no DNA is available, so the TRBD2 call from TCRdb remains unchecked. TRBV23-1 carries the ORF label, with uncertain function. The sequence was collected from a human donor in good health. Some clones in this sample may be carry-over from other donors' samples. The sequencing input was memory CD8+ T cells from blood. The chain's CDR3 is CASSQSLDSNF.